This T cell receptor beta chain was profiled in a study of radiation and T cells in renal cell carcinoma. Overall study context: Nephrectomy followed 15 Gy stereotactic body radiation by 4 weeks. General study results and limits: Top tumor clonotypes rose in blood 2 weeks post-radiation, then contracted. Without pretreatment biopsies, baseline tumor clonotype presence was undetermined.

In the case of this clone: The antigen remains undetermined.

Using immunoSEQ multiplex PCR, the repertoire was profiled, and TCRdb retains in-frame clones only, with some absent. The sample yields tens of thousands of clones, 60% to 80% seen once. The CDR3 sequence is 14 residues long. The germline gives CDR1 SGDLS, CDR2 YYNGEE. V lost 0 bases, J lost 3 bases, and 6 bases lay in between. The time point is: baseline pretreatment blood. Treatment: 15 Gy SBRT to primary tumor, nephrectomy 4 weeks later. This renal cell carcinoma was of the clear cell type. The sequence came from a man between 60 and 70 years old with renal cell carcinoma. The starting material was blood, obtained from a patient whose treatment included radiotherapy and nephrectomy. The V gene is TRBV9, the J gene TRBJ1-4, with a weak D call TRBD1 (6 bases). The CDR3, as DNA: TGTGCCAGCAGCGTAGGACAGGCTAATGAAAAACTGTTTTTT. Residues: CASSVGQANEKLFF.